Sequencing of this T cell receptor (beta chain) was carried out in a study of cytomegalovirus exposure and HLA in healthy donors. The PCR contained 60 Vbeta and 13 Jbeta primers. Libraries were prepared by immunoSEQ multiplex PCR; TCRdb keeps only in-frame clonotypes and omits some of them. Of 150,000 to 200,000 clones in the sample, around four fifths were seen once. Findings and limits, study-wide: Later genetic work tied a missense DCLRE1C variant to beta-chain V and J trimming. A later analysis appeared to link common viral pathogens to several of the most significant clusters.

With regard to this clone: Its antigen is undetermined.

The CDR3 spans 14 residues. V gave up 4 bases and J gave up 5 bases, with 11 bases separating them. Germline V gene data show CDR1 as SEHNR and CDR2 as FQNEAQ (reference sequence). The specimen sequenced was PBMCs. The sequence derives from a female donor in good health and CMV-seronegative. The V gene is TRBV7-9, the J gene TRBJ1-4; D is possibly TRBD1 (6 bases). The CDR3 coding sequence is TGTGCCAGCAGCTCCCGGACAGAAAATGAAAAACTGTTTTTT. Translation: CASSSRTENEKLFF.